This is a list of T cell receptor beta chains from one sample in a study of blood T cell repertoires in COVID-19. Clones were read by immunoSEQ multiplex PCR, and TCRdb kept only the in-frame ones, dropping some. The table has 250,000 to 350,000 clones, around 90% seen once. Sequences were obtained from PBMCs or T cells enriched from blood (not recorded which). Receptors were obtained from a woman between 45 and 60 years old who had recovered from COVID-19. CDR3s include the opening cysteine and the closing phenylalanine or tryptophan. Fields, in order: D gene, J gene, clone size, V gene, CDR3 protein, CDR3 DNA. D genes are given only for firm matches. The size field is filled for only some rows; it gives once, few, many or a size class.

d_gene: TRBD1
j_gene: TRBJ1-1
abundance: NA
v_gene: TRBV5-1
CDR3aa: CASSRSGQGNTEAFF
CDR3nt: TGCGCCAGCAGCCGCTCGGGACAGGGGAACACTGAAGCTTTCTTT

d_gene: TRBD2
j_gene: TRBJ2-1
abundance: NA
v_gene: TRBV28
CDR3aa: CASSFSGRQYNEQFF
CDR3nt: TGTGCCAGCAGTTTTAGCGGGAGGCAGTACAATGAGCAGTTCTTC

d_gene: TRBD2
j_gene: TRBJ2-7
abundance: once
v_gene: TRBV6-4
CDR3aa: CASSDSRPREANYEQYF
CDR3nt: TGTGCCAGCAGTGACTCGCGGCCGCGGGAGGCCAACTACGAGCAGTACTTC

d_gene: TRBD2
j_gene: TRBJ2-1
abundance: NA
v_gene: TRBV7-3
CDR3aa: CASSPLAGLSLISGNEQFF
CDR3nt: TGTGCCAGCAGCCCGTTAGCGGGACTCTCTTTAATCTCTGGCAATGAGCAGTTCTTC

d_gene: TRBD1
j_gene: TRBJ2-3
abundance: NA
v_gene: TRBV20-1
CDR3aa: CSAIDRGTDTQYF
CDR3nt: TGCAGTGCTATTGACAGGGGGACAGATACGCAGTATTTT

d_gene: TRBD1
j_gene: TRBJ2-1
abundance: once
v_gene: TRBV30
CDR3aa: CAWRPGQIVNEQFF
CDR3nt: TGTGCCTGGAGGCCGGGACAGATTGTCAATGAGCAGTTCTTC

d_gene: NA
j_gene: TRBJ1-2
abundance: NA
v_gene: TRBV6-2/TRBV6-3
CDR3aa: CASSYSTPPGDTF
CDR3nt: TGTGCCAGCAGTTACTCGACACCGCCCGGGGACACCTTC

d_gene: TRBD1
j_gene: TRBJ2-2
abundance: NA
v_gene: TRBV6-4
CDR3aa: CASSRDRGDRELFF
CDR3nt: TGTGCCAGCAGTCGAGACAGGGGGGACAGGGAGCTGTTTTTT

d_gene: NA
j_gene: TRBJ2-1
abundance: NA
v_gene: TRBV28
CDR3aa: CASSFRQYNEQFF
CDR3nt: TGTGCCAGCAGTTTCAGACAGTACAATGAGCAGTTCTTC

d_gene: NA
j_gene: TRBJ1-1
abundance: once
v_gene: TRBV28
CDR3aa: CASSEPGHRMNTEAFF
CDR3nt: TGTGCCAGCAGTGAACCGGGACATCGGATGAACACTGAAGCTTTCTTT

d_gene: NA
j_gene: TRBJ2-1
abundance: NA
v_gene: TRBV6-2/TRBV6-3
CDR3aa: CASSYNSKRSLNEQFF
CDR3nt: TGTGCCAGCAGTTACAACAGTAAAAGGTCGCTCAATGAGCAGTTCTTC

d_gene: NA
j_gene: TRBJ2-1
abundance: NA
v_gene: TRBV12-3/TRBV12-4
CDR3aa: CASTEAHYNEQFF
CDR3nt: TGTGCCAGCACCGAGGCCCATTACAATGAGCAGTTCTTC

d_gene: NA
j_gene: TRBJ2-1
abundance: NA
v_gene: TRBV7-2
CDR3aa: CASSLRGDNEQFF
CDR3nt: TGTGCCAGCAGCTTAAGAGGTGACAATGAGCAGTTCTTC

d_gene: NA
j_gene: TRBJ2-1
abundance: NA
v_gene: TRBV30
CDR3aa: CAWGLAVSGNEQFF
CDR3nt: TGTGCCTGGGGATTAGCGGTTTCAGGCAATGAGCAGTTCTTC

d_gene: TRBD2
j_gene: TRBJ2-3
abundance: NA
v_gene: TRBV5-4
CDR3aa: CASSLTTSGPTEDTQYF
CDR3nt: TGTGCCAGCAGCTTAACGACTAGCGGACCTACGGAAGATACGCAGTATTTT

d_gene: NA
j_gene: TRBJ2-1
abundance: NA
v_gene: TRBV19
CDR3aa: CASSDKLAPPDNEQFF
CDR3nt: TGTGCCAGTAGTGACAAGCTAGCCCCCCCGGATAATGAGCAGTTCTTC

d_gene: TRBD2
j_gene: TRBJ2-2
abundance: NA
v_gene: TRBV15
CDR3aa: CATSSFGTSGTGELFF
CDR3nt: TGTGCCACCAGCAGTTTCGGGACTAGCGGTACCGGGGAGCTGTTTTTT

d_gene: TRBD2
j_gene: TRBJ2-2
abundance: NA
v_gene: TRBV19
CDR3aa: CASRFSGTRRATNTGELFF
CDR3nt: TGTGCCAGCCGGTTTTCCGGGACTAGACGCGCGACTAACACCGGGGAGCTGTTTTTT

d_gene: TRBD2
j_gene: TRBJ2-3
abundance: NA
v_gene: TRBV29-1
CDR3aa: CSVGRRASGDTQYF
CDR3nt: TGCAGCGTGGGTCGCCGGGCTAGCGGAGATACGCAGTATTTT

d_gene: NA
j_gene: TRBJ1-4
abundance: NA
v_gene: TRBV19
CDR3aa: CASSISGTPNEKLFF
CDR3nt: TGTGCCAGTAGTATCTCCGGGACTCCTAATGAAAAACTGTTTTTT

d_gene: NA
j_gene: TRBJ1-1
abundance: NA
v_gene: TRBV7-2
CDR3aa: CASSPTDRRNTEAFF
CDR3nt: TGTGCCAGCAGCCCAACGGACAGAAGAAACACTGAAGCTTTCTTT

d_gene: NA
j_gene: TRBJ1-5
abundance: NA
v_gene: TRBV24-1
CDR3aa: CATGQGLNQPQHF
CDR3nt: TGTGCCACCGGGCAGGGACTCAATCAGCCCCAGCATTTT

d_gene: TRBD1
j_gene: TRBJ2-7
abundance: NA
v_gene: TRBV27
CDR3aa: CASSAYRGRDEQYF
CDR3nt: TGTGCCAGCAGTGCCTACAGGGGGCGCGACGAGCAGTACTTC

d_gene: NA
j_gene: TRBJ2-7
abundance: many
v_gene: TRBV4-1
CDR3aa: CASSQDVRYEQYF
CDR3nt: TGCGCCAGCAGCCAAGATGTGCGCTACGAGCAGTACTTC

d_gene: TRBD2
j_gene: TRBJ2-1
abundance: NA
v_gene: TRBV29-1
CDR3aa: CSVSTSGLAGPVYNEQFF
CDR3nt: TGCAGCGTCTCAACTAGCGGACTAGCGGGACCAGTATACAATGAGCAGTTCTTC

d_gene: TRBD2
j_gene: TRBJ2-7
abundance: NA
v_gene: TRBV18
CDR3aa: CASSPSGLAGAGSSYEQYF
CDR3nt: TGTGCCAGCTCACCATCTGGACTAGCGGGAGCAGGGAGCTCCTACGAGCAGTACTTC

d_gene: NA
j_gene: TRBJ2-5
abundance: NA
v_gene: TRBV5-1
CDR3aa: CASKTGETQYF
CDR3nt: TGCGCCAGTAAAACGGGAGAGACCCAGTACTTC

d_gene: NA
j_gene: TRBJ1-1
abundance: NA
v_gene: TRBV3-1/TRBV3-2
CDR3aa: CASSNLDRNTEAFF
CDR3nt: TGTGCCAGCAGCAATTTAGACAGGAACACTGAAGCTTTCTTT

d_gene: NA
j_gene: TRBJ2-7
abundance: NA
v_gene: TRBV27
CDR3aa: CASSLTQGEQYF
CDR3nt: TGTGCCAGCAGTTTAACACAGGGCGAGCAGTACTTC

d_gene: TRBD1
j_gene: TRBJ1-6
abundance: NA
v_gene: TRBV2
CDR3aa: CASKDRSSYNSPLHF
CDR3nt: TGTGCCAGCAAGGACAGGAGCTCCTATAATTCACCCCTCCACTTT

d_gene: TRBD2
j_gene: TRBJ2-1
abundance: NA
v_gene: TRBV7-9
CDR3aa: CASSQTSGSDEQFF
CDR3nt: TGTGCCAGCAGCCAGACTAGCGGGAGTGATGAGCAGTTCTTC

d_gene: NA
j_gene: TRBJ2-7
abundance: once
v_gene: TRBV5-1
CDR3aa: CASSLGLSGGVDTEQYF
CDR3nt: TGCGCCAGCAGCTTAGGGTTAAGCGGAGGTGTGGATACGGAGCAGTACTTC

d_gene: NA
j_gene: TRBJ1-3
abundance: NA
v_gene: TRBV5-1
CDR3aa: CASSSRQDSGNTIYF
CDR3nt: TGCGCCAGCAGCTCACGACAGGACTCTGGAAACACCATATATTTT

d_gene: TRBD1
j_gene: TRBJ1-2
abundance: NA
v_gene: TRBV18
CDR3aa: CASSPPRETGASGYTF
CDR3nt: TGTGCCAGCTCACCACCTCGTGAGACAGGGGCCTCTGGCTACACCTTC

d_gene: TRBD1
j_gene: TRBJ2-6
abundance: NA
v_gene: TRBV28
CDR3aa: CASSLITGTGGSGANVLTF
CDR3nt: TGTGCCAGCAGCTTAATAACCGGGACAGGGGGCTCTGGGGCCAACGTCCTGACTTTC

d_gene: NA
j_gene: TRBJ1-4
abundance: NA
v_gene: TRBV25-1
CDR3aa: CASSVWEATNEKLFF
CDR3nt: TGTGCCAGCAGTGTATGGGAGGCAACTAATGAAAAACTGTTTTTT

d_gene: NA
j_gene: TRBJ1-1
abundance: NA
v_gene: TRBV5-4
CDR3aa: CASSPAGQGNTEAFF
CDR3nt: TGTGCCAGCAGTCCCGCTGGGCAGGGGAACACTGAAGCTTTCTTT

d_gene: NA
j_gene: TRBJ2-3
abundance: NA
v_gene: TRBV27
CDR3aa: CASRRQSTDTQYF
CDR3nt: TGTGCCAGCAGACGACAGAGCACAGATACGCAGTATTTT

d_gene: TRBD1
j_gene: TRBJ2-1
abundance: NA
v_gene: TRBV7-6
CDR3aa: CASSRTGTVNNEQFF
CDR3nt: TGTGCCAGCAGCCGAACCGGGACAGTAAACAATGAGCAGTTCTTC

d_gene: NA
j_gene: TRBJ1-2
abundance: NA
v_gene: TRBV28
CDR3aa: CASSQSGQINYGYTF
CDR3nt: TGTGCCAGCAGTCAGAGCGGACAGATTAACTATGGCTACACCTTC

d_gene: NA
j_gene: TRBJ1-2
abundance: NA
v_gene: TRBV28
CDR3aa: CASRPRTPPNYGYTF
CDR3nt: TGTGCCAGCAGGCCAAGGACACCACCTAACTATGGCTACACCTTC

d_gene: NA
j_gene: TRBJ1-2
abundance: NA
v_gene: TRBV7-9
CDR3aa: CASSLEDRRNGYTF
CDR3nt: TGTGCCAGCAGCTTAGAAGACAGGAGGAATGGCTACACCTTC

d_gene: NA
j_gene: TRBJ2-4
abundance: NA
v_gene: TRBV4-3
CDR3aa: CASSQDLTRLAKNIQYF
CDR3nt: TGCGCCAGCAGCCAAGATCTAACAAGACTAGCCAAAAACATTCAGTACTTC

d_gene: TRBD2
j_gene: TRBJ2-7
abundance: NA
v_gene: TRBV7-9
CDR3aa: CASSPGTRLLDEQYF
CDR3nt: TGTGCCAGCAGCCCCGGGACTAGGCTTTTGGACGAGCAGTACTTC

d_gene: TRBD1
j_gene: TRBJ2-2
abundance: NA
v_gene: TRBV6-4
CDR3aa: CASSPGQGYTGELFF
CDR3nt: TGTGCCAGCAGTCCCGGACAGGGGTATACCGGGGAGCTGTTTTTT

d_gene: NA
j_gene: TRBJ1-4
abundance: NA
v_gene: TRBV18
CDR3aa: CASSPGLSEKLFF
CDR3nt: TGTGCCAGCTCCCCTGGACTGAGCGAAAAACTGTTTTTT

d_gene: NA
j_gene: TRBJ2-3
abundance: NA
v_gene: TRBV4-3
CDR3aa: CASSQDSTSNPDTQYF
CDR3nt: TGCGCCAGCAGCCAAGATAGCACTAGCAACCCAGATACGCAGTATTTT

d_gene: NA
j_gene: TRBJ1-2
abundance: NA
v_gene: TRBV4-3
CDR3aa: CASSQERLGFYGYTF
CDR3nt: TGCGCCAGCAGCCAAGAGCGACTTGGATTCTATGGCTACACCTTC

d_gene: TRBD2
j_gene: TRBJ2-5
abundance: NA
v_gene: TRBV7-9
CDR3aa: CASSPRTSGSDGETQYF
CDR3nt: TGTGCCAGCAGCCCTAGGACTAGCGGGAGCGACGGGGAGACCCAGTACTTC

d_gene: TRBD1
j_gene: TRBJ2-5
abundance: NA
v_gene: TRBV18
CDR3aa: CASSPGDRGGETQYF
CDR3nt: TGTGCCAGCTCACCGGGGGACAGGGGTGGAGAGACCCAGTACTTC

d_gene: TRBD1
j_gene: TRBJ2-3
abundance: NA
v_gene: TRBV5-1
CDR3aa: CASSTRDSSTDTQYF
CDR3nt: TGCGCCAGCAGCACCCGGGACAGTAGCACAGATACGCAGTATTTT

d_gene: NA
j_gene: TRBJ2-2
abundance: NA
v_gene: TRBV9
CDR3aa: CASSVVRGRGTGELFF
CDR3nt: TGTGCCAGCAGCGTAGTCAGGGGACGGGGCACCGGGGAGCTGTTTTTT

d_gene: NA
j_gene: TRBJ1-1
abundance: few
v_gene: TRBV30
CDR3aa: CAWSVSFSYLNTEAFF
CDR3nt: TGTGCCTGGAGTGTCTCGTTTAGCTATCTAAACACTGAAGCTTTCTTT

d_gene: TRBD1
j_gene: TRBJ2-2
abundance: NA
v_gene: TRBV4-3
CDR3aa: CASSQVDRTTGELFF
CDR3nt: TGCGCCAGCAGCCAAGTGGACAGGACAACCGGGGAGCTGTTTTTT

d_gene: TRBD1
j_gene: TRBJ1-2
abundance: NA
v_gene: TRBV29-1
CDR3aa: CSVLQRTGNGYTF
CDR3nt: TGCAGCGTCCTACAGAGGACAGGGAATGGCTACACCTTC

d_gene: NA
j_gene: TRBJ2-5
abundance: NA
v_gene: TRBV4-3
CDR3aa: CASSQGTGDQETQYF
CDR3nt: TGCGCCAGCAGCCAAGGCACGGGAGACCAAGAGACCCAGTACTTC

d_gene: NA
j_gene: TRBJ1-2
abundance: NA
v_gene: TRBV7-9
CDR3aa: CASSLSNYGYTF
CDR3nt: TGTGCCAGCAGCCTCAGTAACTATGGCTACACCTTC

d_gene: NA
j_gene: TRBJ2-3
abundance: NA
v_gene: TRBV28
CDR3aa: CASSSGLTDTQYF
CDR3nt: TGTGCCAGCAGCTCGGGACTCACAGATACGCAGTATTTT